A selection of T cell receptor beta chains follows, all from one sample in a study of cytomegalovirus exposure and HLA in healthy donors. The protocol was immunoSEQ multiplex PCR, while the TCRdb copy is restricted to in-frame clones and leaves out a portion. The data contain about 150,000 clones, about 86% of them seen just once; the ten biggest clones take up approximately 2.2%. The sample was PBMCs. Every receptor here comes from a human donor in good health. Each CDR3 is given with its conserved first and last residue. Fields, in order: J gene, V gene, D gene, clone size, CDR3 protein, CDR3 DNA. D genes are given only for firm matches. A clone size is listed for some rows: how often the clone was seen (once, few, many), or a class if it is expanded.

TRBJ2-5	TRBV7-9	TRBD1	NA	CASSLRKTPGTAAMTQYF	TGTGCCAGCAGCCTAAGAAAAACCCCCGGGACAGCAGCAATGACCCAGTACTTC
TRBJ2-1	TRBV7-9	TRBD1	once	CASSWTGDQFF	TGTGCCAGCAGCTGGACAGGGGACCAGTTCTTC
TRBJ1-1	TRBV18	TRBD1	NA	CASSEGQERSGIF	TGTGCCAGCTCAGAGGGACAGGAAAGAAGCGGAATCTTT
TRBJ2-7	TRBV5-5	NA	NA	CASSPDYSGQDEQYF	TGTGCCAGCAGCCCGGACTACTCAGGACAGGACGAGCAGTACTTC
TRBJ1-1	TRBV4-3	NA	NA	CASSHYLGDTEAFF	TGCGCCAGCAGCCATTACCTAGGGGACACTGAAGCTTTCTTT
TRBJ1-3	TRBV27	NA	NA	CASRLVTVRLISGNTIYF	TGTGCCAGCCGCTTAGTGACAGTAAGATTGATCTCTGGAAACACCATATATTTT
TRBJ2-1	TRBV11-2	NA	NA	CASSGVRGDGGNEQFF	TGTGCCAGCAGCGGTGTCAGGGGGGACGGGGGCAATGAGCAGTTCTTC
TRBJ2-1	TRBV5-1	TRBD2	NA	CASSLQPSGNNEQFF	TGCGCCAGCAGCTTGCAGCCTAGCGGGAATAATGAGCAGTTCTTC
TRBJ2-1	TRBV4-3	TRBD2	NA	CASSQGRLAGGSLLVYNEQFF	TGCGCCAGCAGCCAAGGGAGACTAGCGGGGGGTAGTCTTCTGGTCTACAATGAGCAGTTCTTC
TRBJ1-3	TRBV21-1	NA	NA	CARPLTGIGTIYF	TGTGCCAGACCCCTTACAGGGATCGGCACCATATATTTT
TRBJ1-5	TRBV4-1	NA	NA	CASSQDAGGNQPQHF	TGCGCCAGCAGCCAAGATGCCGGGGGCAATCAGCCCCAGCATTTT
TRBJ2-3	TRBV6-4	TRBD1	NA	CASSEGTGVSDTQYF	TGTGCCAGCAGTGAGGGGACAGGGGTATCAGATACGCAGTATTTT
TRBJ1-2	TRBV2	NA	NA	CASLSGRNGYTF	TGTGCCAGCCTATCAGGAAGGAACGGCTACACCTTC
TRBJ2-6	TRBV5-1	TRBD2	NA	CASSLVPSGSRTGANVLTF	TGCGCCAGCAGCTTGGTTCCTAGCGGGAGCCGGACTGGGGCCAACGTCCTGACTTTC
TRBJ1-1	TRBV2	TRBD1	NA	CASRTGLIAEAFF	TGTGCCAGCAGGACAGGGTTAATTGCTGAAGCTTTCTTT
TRBJ2-5	TRBV7-9	TRBD1	NA	CASSLTGTQETQYF	TGTGCCAGCAGCTTGACAGGGACCCAAGAGACCCAGTACTTC
TRBJ2-1	TRBV27	NA	NA	CASSSPISLGSNEQFF	TGTGCCAGCAGTTCACCCATTAGTTTGGGGAGCAATGAGCAGTTCTTC
TRBJ1-1	TRBV19	NA	NA	CASSIGRARGNTEAFF	TGTGCCAGTAGTATCGGGAGGGCCAGGGGGAACACTGAAGCTTTCTTT
TRBJ1-1	TRBV19	NA	NA	CASSLRPGQLFRTAEAFF	TGTGCCAGTAGTCTCCGTCCGGGACAACTCTTCAGGACGGCTGAAGCTTTCTTT
TRBJ2-3	TRBV7-2	NA	NA	CASSVSRSTDTQYF	TGTGCCAGCAGCGTGAGCCGGTCCACAGATACGCAGTATTTT
TRBJ1-2	TRBV18	NA	NA	CASSPMGRGYTF	TGTGCCAGCTCACCGATGGGGCGCGGCTACACCTTC
TRBJ2-7	TRBV7-2	TRBD1	NA	CASRLGQSSSYEQYF	TGTGCCAGCAGACTGGGACAGTCGAGCTCCTACGAGCAGTACTTC
TRBJ1-2	TRBV5-6	TRBD1	NA	CASRQGAPNYGYTF	TGTGCCAGCCGTCAGGGGGCGCCTAACTATGGCTACACCTTC
TRBJ1-2	TRBV9	NA	NA	CASSPRWSGGYTF	TGTGCCAGCAGCCCCCGGTGGAGCGGCGGCTACACCTTC
TRBJ1-3	TRBV9	NA	NA	CASSAADTGNTIYF	TGTGCCAGCAGCGCAGCCGACACTGGAAACACCATATATTTT
TRBJ2-1	TRBV11-2	NA	few	CASSLTRDYNEQFF	TGTGCCAGCAGCTTAACGAGAGACTACAATGAGCAGTTCTTC
TRBJ1-1	TRBV29-1	NA	NA	CSVSAQGSVEAFF	TGCAGCGTTTCGGCTCAGGGGTCTGTTGAAGCTTTCTTT
TRBJ2-1	TRBV19	TRBD2	NA	CASSGTSGSIRNEQFF	TGTGCCAGTAGCGGGACTAGCGGGAGTATTCGCAATGAGCAGTTCTTC
TRBJ2-7	TRBV27	TRBD2	once	CASKSLGGSGGARQYF	TGTGCCAGCAAGTCCTTGGGGGGGAGCGGGGGGGCAAGGCAGTACTTC
TRBJ1-3	TRBV7-9	NA	few	CASSPLAASGNTIYF	TGTGCCAGCAGCCCGTTGGCGGCCTCTGGAAACACCATATATTTT
TRBJ1-1	TRBV25-1	TRBD1	NA	CASSIPGGTEAFF	TGTGCCAGCAGTATACCAGGGGGGACTGAAGCTTTCTTT
TRBJ2-1	TRBV6-1	NA	once	CASSFYNEQFF	TGTGCCAGCAGCTTTTACAATGAGCAGTTCTTC
TRBJ1-2	TRBV9	NA	NA	CASRGRGGYTF	TGTGCCAGCAGGGGCCGGGGGGGCTACACCTTC
TRBJ2-1	TRBV7-3	TRBD1	NA	CASSPTQGQGANEQFF	TGTGCCAGCAGCCCTACCCAAGGACAGGGGGCAAATGAGCAGTTCTTC
TRBJ2-2	TRBV19	TRBD2	once	CASRWEGGTGELFF	TGTGCCAGTAGGTGGGAGGGAGGAACCGGGGAGCTGTTTTTT
TRBJ1-1	TRBV7-6	NA	NA	CASSVSRNTEAFF	TGTGCCAGCAGCGTATCGAGAAACACTGAAGCTTTCTTT
TRBJ2-2	TRBV9	TRBD2	once	CASSRSGSVNTGELFF	TGTGCCAGCAGCCGGAGCGGGAGTGTGAACACCGGGGAGCTGTTTTTT
TRBJ2-5	TRBV29-1	NA	NA	CSVDGRGWTQYF	TGCAGCGTTGATGGGCGGGGATGGACCCAGTACTTC
TRBJ1-2	TRBV10-3	TRBD1	few	CAISDRQGAPNNYGYTF	TGTGCCATCAGTGACCGACAGGGGGCCCCAAATAACTATGGCTACACCTTC
TRBJ1-2	TRBV5-6	NA	NA	CASSLGGAGRGYTF	TGTGCCAGCAGCTTGGGCGGTGCAGGGAGGGGCTACACCTTC
TRBJ2-7	TRBV11-2	NA	NA	CASSLRLTNYEQYF	TGTGCCAGCAGCTTACGACTAACTAACTACGAGCAGTACTTC
TRBJ2-5	TRBV6-6	NA	NA	CASSYVAETQYF	TGTGCCAGCAGTTACGTTGCGGAGACCCAGTACTTC
TRBJ2-1	TRBV4-1	NA	NA	CASSQPKNSGNEQFF	TGCGCCAGCAGCCAACCTAAAAATAGCGGAAATGAGCAGTTCTTC
TRBJ2-3	TRBV30	TRBD2	NA	CAWSDTSGGSADTQYF	TGTGCCTGGAGTGACACTAGCGGGGGTAGCGCAGATACGCAGTATTTT
TRBJ2-7	TRBV5-4	TRBD1	NA	CASSLDSSGGREQYF	TGTGCCAGCAGCTTAGATTCCTCAGGGGGCCGCGAGCAGTACTTC
TRBJ2-7	TRBV7-9	TRBD1	once	CASSGSGTGDSYEQYF	TGTGCCAGCAGCGGATCCGGGACAGGCGACTCCTACGAGCAGTACTTC
TRBJ1-5	TRBV11-2	NA	NA	CASSFTGHSNQPQHF	TGTGCCAGCAGCTTCACCGGACATAGCAATCAGCCCCAGCATTTT
TRBJ1-1	TRBV28	NA	NA	CASSLTGFAFF	TGTGCCAGCAGTCTGACAGGCTTTGCTTTCTTT
TRBJ1-1	TRBV21-1	NA	NA	CASSNYRSIAAFF	TGTGCCAGCAGCAATTACCGGTCCATCGCGGCTTTCTTT
TRBJ1-5	TRBV28	NA	NA	CASRPSVRQGNQPQHF	TGTGCCAGCAGACCCTCAGTTAGACAGGGCAATCAGCCCCAGCATTTT
TRBJ1-1	TRBV4-2	TRBD1	NA	CASSQDGDRGKSFF	TGTGCCAGCAGCCAAGATGGGGACAGGGGGAAGTCTTTCTTT
TRBJ2-1	TRBV5-4	TRBD2	NA	CASSLAASGSNEQFF	TGTGCCAGCAGCTTGGCTGCTAGCGGGAGCAATGAGCAGTTCTTC
TRBJ1-1	TRBV5-1	TRBD1	once	CASSSQTGVDEAFF	TGCGCCAGCAGCTCTCAGACAGGGGTGGATGAAGCTTTCTTT
TRBJ2-7	TRBV27	TRBD1	NA	CASRAPTGGYEQYF	TGTGCCAGCAGGGCCCCGACAGGGGGCTACGAGCAGTACTTC